This T cell receptor (beta chain) appears in the sequencing data of a study of T cell responses to AZD1222 COVID-19 vaccine. The study, taken as a whole, reports: Donors were chiefly white British, with a greater number of females, and clonal diversity was perhaps underestimated.

Clones were sequenced by immunoSEQ multiplex PCR, and TCRdb holds only the in-frame ones, with some missing. The sample records 65,000 to 85,000 clones, 84% being singletons. Notes on this clone: As yet, its antigen is unknown.

This CDR3 spans 11 amino acids. V lost 1 base and J 5 bases, leaving 3 bases between the germline ends. The germline V gene encodes CDR1 DFQATT and CDR2 SNEGSKA (reference sequence). The sample was peripheral blood, taken on day 0 of AZD1222 vaccination. This clonotype was sampled from an adult in good health. This chain joins TRBV20-1 and TRBJ2-1; D is unclear. CDR3 sequence: CSARADNEQFF. The CDR3 coding sequence is TGCAGTGCTAGAGCAGACAATGAGCAGTTCTTC.